The 27 T cell receptor beta chains listed next were all sequenced from one sample in a study of CD8 T cells in ankylosing spondylitis. TCRdb reprocessed the 5' RACE reads via MiXCR and lists one record per CDR3 protein. Of some 140,000 distinct CDR3 sequences in the sample, 7% to 8% are singletons; the top ten hold around 11%. Specimen: blood, either unsorted or a sorted T cell fraction (not recorded which). The receptors originated from a female donor with ankylosing spondylitis or in good health (not recorded which).

This clonotype was observed a few times. This sequence joins TRBV5-1 and TRBJ2-7; 8 positions match TRBD2. J gave up 3 bases and V 4 bases, and 3 bases lay outside the gene matches. The CDR3 has 13 amino acids. Germline-derived CDR1 and CDR2 are SGHRS and YFSETQ. The CDR3 protein is CASSGGLVYEQYF. Here the CDR3 DNA reads TGCGCCAGCAGCGGGGGACTAGTCTACGAGCAGTACTTC.

This clonotype was detected many times. The rearrangement links TRBV7-2 to TRBJ1-2; 7 bases agree with TRBD1. The ends lost 5 bases at V and 4 bases at J; junction bases unmatched: 10. This CDR3 contains 15 residues. Per germline, CDR1 SGHTA and CDR2 FQGNSA. CDR3 residues: CASSIDRAQAYGYTF. The CDR3 coding sequence is TGTGCCAGCAGCATAGACAGGGCGCAAGCCTATGGCTACACCTTC. The variable domain in full, with the rest retrieved from reference TRBV7-2 and TRBJ1-2, is GAGVSQSPSNKVTEKGKDVELRCDPISGHTALYWYRQSLGQGLEFLIYFQGNSAPDKSGLPSDRFSAERTGGSVSTLTIQRTQQEDSAVYLCASSIDRAQAYGYTFGSGTRLTVV.

This clonotype was seen ten or more times. The chain has TRBV10-3 and TRBJ2-3, with D possibly being TRBD2 (6 bases). CDR1 ENHRY and CDR2 SYGVKD come from the germline V gene. The length of the CDR3 is 12 residues. Trimming took off 9 bases at V and 0 bases at J, with 7 bases between the two ends. CDR3 sequence reads: CAMGRSTDTQYF. As DNA, the CDR3 is TGTGCCATGGGGAGGAGCACAGATACGCAGTATTTT.

This clonotype was picked up many times. The chain joins TRBV6-1 to TRBJ2-7; the D gene is possibly TRBD2 (7 bases). CDR3 size: 13 residues. CDR1 is MNHNS and CDR2 is SASEGT in the germline V gene. The ends were cut back, 10 bases at V and 2 bases at J, with 15 bases in the middle. The CDR3 loop reads CATPRGAAYEQYF. DNA of the CDR3: TGTGCCACCCCTCGGGGGGCGGCCTACGAGCAGTACTTC.

This clonotype was recorded many times. The chain joins TRBV12-3 or TRBV12-4 to TRBJ1-4; D call uncertain. The V end lost 6 bases, the J end lost 7 bases, and 15 bases lay between the germline ends. The CDR3 runs to 14 residues. The CDR3 spells CASSIGGVGEKLFF. The CDR3, as DNA: TGTGCCAGCAGCATAGGCGGGGTCGGTGAAAAACTGTTTTTT.

This clonotype has ten or more counts. CDR3 in amino acids: CASSPRDRRYTDTQYF. The CDR3 DNA sequence: TGCGCCAGCAGCCCCCGGGACAGGCGCTACACAGATACGCAGTATTTT. The gene calls are TRBV5-1 and TRBJ2-3, with 8 bases fitting TRBD1. V shed 4 bases, J shed 2 bases, and the junction held 9 bases outside the gene matches. This CDR3 has 16 amino acids. Germline assignment: CDR1 SGHRS and CDR2 YFSETQ.

In its sample, this clonotype was seen many times. CDR3 amino acids: CATSRDQGTEQFF. The CDR3 region has the DNA TGTGCCACCAGCAGAGATCAGGGCACTGAGCAGTTCTTC. The J gene is TRBJ2-1, the V gene TRBV15; TRBD1 might be the D (5 bases). Germline V gives CDR1 LNHNV, CDR2 YYDKDF (reference sequence). V shed 0 bases and J shed 9 bases, with 9 bases lying between them. The CDR3 is 13 residues long.

This clonotype was found many times. The chain carries TRBV25-1 and TRBJ1-6, with unresolved D. The length of the CDR3 is 15 residues. Germline values: CDR1 MGHDK, CDR2 SYGVNS. With 5 bases removed from V and 0 bases from J, the gap between germline ends came to 8 bases. This CDR3 reads CASSTSSSYNSPLHF. The CDR3 DNA reads as TGTGCCAGCAGTACCAGTAGCTCCTATAATTCACCCCTCCACTTT. Full variable domain (missing parts from reference TRBV25-1 and TRBJ1-6): EADIYQTPRYLVIGTGKKITLECSQTMGHDKMYWYQQDPGMELHLIHYSYGVNSTEKGDLSSESTVSRIRTEHFPLTLESARPSHTSQYLCASSTSSSYNSPLHFGNGTRLTVT.

This clonotype was detected many times. The chain couples TRBV6-2 or TRBV6-3 to TRBJ2-3; 10 bases are a match to TRBD2. J gave up 6 bases and V 8 bases, and 8 bases lay outside the gene matches. There are 14 residues in the CDR3. Germline lookup yields CDR1 MNHEY and CDR2 SVGEGT. CDR3 sequence reads: CASRNSGGKDTQYF. CDR3 in DNA: TGTGCCAGCCGGAATAGCGGGGGGAAGGATACGCAGTATTTT.

The rearrangement links TRBV25-1 to TRBJ1-1; D is unresolved. The CDR3 length is 14 residues. The germline V and J ends were trimmed by 6 bases and 1 base, with 12 bases remaining between them. Germline-derived CDR1 and CDR2 are MGHDK and SYGVNS. The CDR3 region has the DNA TGTGCCAGCAGACCGGGAGAAACGAACACTGAAGCTTTCTTT. Protein: CASRPGETNTEAFF.

This clonotype has a single count. The chain combines TRBV7-6 with TRBJ2-7; 11 positions agree with TRBD1. The CDR3 has 15 amino acids. CDR1 and CDR2 from the germline V gene are SGHVS and FNYEAQ. V shed 4 bases, J shed 1 base, and the junction held 3 bases outside the gene matches. The CDR3 sequence is CASSSGTGGSYEQYF. The DNA of the CDR3 is TGTGCCAGCAGCTCTGGGACAGGGGGTTCCTACGAGCAGTACTTC.

This clonotype was seen ten or more times. The chain uses TRBV29-1 and TRBJ2-2; a possible D gene is TRBD1 (5 bases). The V gene lost 1 base and the J gene lost 6 bases, with 12 bases spanning the gap. This CDR3 contains 14 residues. Looked up from germline, CDR1 is SQVTM and CDR2 is ANQGSEA. CDR3 in DNA: TGCAGCGTTGAAGTCCCAGGGCTCTCCGGGGAGCTGTTTTTT. Amino acid sequence: CSVEVPGLSGELFF.

This clonotype appeared a few times. V gene TRBV6-2 or TRBV6-3 combines with J gene TRBJ1-1; no clear D. V dropped 7 bases and J dropped 2 bases, with 23 bases sitting between them. Germline-derived CDR1 and CDR2 are MNHEY and SVGEGT. This CDR3 region has 17 residues. The CDR3 protein is CASTATPPGGQNTEAFF. In DNA, the CDR3 is TGTGCCAGCACCGCCACCCCCCCGGGAGGGCAAAACACTGAAGCTTTCTTT.

Ten or more counts support this clonotype. This chain connects TRBV6-2 or TRBV6-3 to TRBJ2-7; D may correspond to TRBD1 or TRBD2 (7 bases each). Germline lookup yields CDR1 MNHEY and CDR2 SVGEGT. The CDR3 is 15 amino acids. Between the trimmed V and J ends, which lost 5 bases and 2 bases, there was a span of 16 bases. CDR3 in amino acids: CASSPDREGAYEQYF. The DNA for the CDR3 is TGTGCCAGCAGTCCCGACAGGGAGGGGGCCTACGAGCAGTACTTC.

In its sample, this clonotype was seen many times. The V and J genes are TRBV15 and TRBJ2-2; D is ambiguous. This CDR3 has 16 amino acids. V gave up 2 bases and J gave up 3 bases, with 13 bases separating them. In germline, CDR1 is LNHNV, CDR2 YYDKDF (reference sequence). The CDR3: CATSRQKMEYTGELFF. CDR3 nucleotide sequence: TGTGCCACCAGCAGACAAAAAATGGAGTACACCGGGGAGCTGTTTTTT.

In its sample, this clonotype was seen a few times. The gene calls are TRBV28 and TRBJ2-1, with TRBD1 as a possible D gene (6 bases). V gave up 3 bases and J gave up 8 bases, with 14 bases separating them. The CDR3 runs to 14 residues. CDR1 and CDR2 from the germline V gene are MDHEN and SYDVKM. The DNA of the CDR3 is TGTGCCAGCAGTTTGGTAGGGGGAGTACATGAGCAGTTCTTC. Translating gives CASSLVGGVHEQFF.

This clonotype was detected ten times or more. The gene calls are TRBV29-1 and TRBJ2-3; D is unclear. Germline CDR1 is SQVTM and CDR2 is ANQGSEA. The CDR3 spans 13 residues. V lost 7 bases to trimming and J lost 4 bases, with 15 bases between them. The CDR3 loop is CSADTQRSDTQYF. CDR3 DNA: TGCAGCGCTGACACCCAGCGTTCAGATACGCAGTATTTT.

This clonotype was seen many times. The rearrangement links TRBV4-3 to TRBJ2-7; D perhaps matches TRBD1 (6 bases). This CDR3 is built from 14 residues. V lost 3 bases to trimming and J lost 5 bases, with 14 bases between them. Germline CDR1 LGHNA, CDR2 YSLEER. The CDR3 DNA sequence: TGCGCCAGCAGCCAGGACAGCGTCTGGGACGAGCAGTACTTC. Translating gives CASSQDSVWDEQYF.

This clonotype was seen repeatedly, ten times or more. The CDR3 DNA sequence: TGTGCCATCAGTGGCGGGTCATACCAAGAGACCCAGTACTTC. Its protein is CAISGGSYQETQYF. This chain connects TRBV10-3 to TRBJ2-5, with D perhaps TRBD2 (5 bases). Deletions cut 4 bases from V and 0 bases from J, with 9 bases between. CDR3 length: 14 amino acids. Germline V gene data show CDR1 as ENHRY and CDR2 as SYGVKD.

This clonotype has at least ten counts. J is TRBJ1-5 and V is TRBV5-6, with D hard to call. CDR3 length: 15 residues. V lost 4 bases and J lost 0, with 11 bases in between. CDR1 and CDR2 (germline): SGHDT, YYEEEE. CDR3 loop: CASSPKGFSNQPQHF. The CDR3 DNA sequence: TGTGCCAGCAGCCCTAAGGGTTTTAGCAATCAGCCCCAGCATTTT.

The V and J genes are TRBV7-3 and TRBJ2-1; D gene unclear. This CDR3 is built from 13 residues. Looked up from germline, CDR1 is SGHTA and CDR2 is FQGTGA. The V end lost 5 bases, the J end lost 5 bases, and 10 bases lay between the germline ends. For the CDR3, the DNA is TGTGCCAGCAGCCCGACCCGGGACAATGAGCAGTTCTTC. Protein sequence: CASSPTRDNEQFF.

The V and J genes are TRBV23-1 and TRBJ2-3, with 7 bases identical to TRBD1. TRBV23-1 belongs to the ORF category, with a function that is uncertain. The CDR3 is 17 residues long. The junction had 7 bases not matched to a gene; V was cut back by 0 bases and J by 1 base. CDR3 nucleotide sequence: TGCGCCAGCAGTCAATCGGGGACAGTTGCATGCACAGATACGCAGTATTTT. Amino acid sequence: CASSQSGTVACTDTQYF.

This clonotype occurred many times. The gene calls are TRBV4-1 and TRBJ1-6; 7 nucleotides line up with TRBD1. The germline V gene has CDR1 MGHRA and CDR2 YSYEKL. The CDR3 is made up of 14 amino acids. V was pared by 4 bases and J by 12 bases, with 9 bases of the junction left unmatched. The CDR3 protein is CASSPSTGIQPLHF. The DNA of the CDR3 is TGCGCCAGCAGCCCCTCGACAGGGATTCAACCCCTCCACTTT.

This clonotype was detected ten times or more. The V gene is TRBV28, the J gene TRBJ1-1; D unclear. The CDR3 extends over 14 amino acids. Germline loops: CDR1 MDHEN, CDR2 SYDVKM. V was trimmed by 6 bases and J by 0 bases, leaving 11 bases between them. The CDR3 DNA is TGTGCCAGCAGACCAGGACCGTTGAACACTGAAGCTTTCTTT. Translation gives CASRPGPLNTEAFF.

This clonotype appeared a few times. The chain is built from TRBV7-9 and TRBJ1-4; TRBD1 agrees at 7 bases. Germline V gives CDR1 SEHNR, CDR2 FQNEAQ (reference sequence). The CDR3 totals 14 residues. With V trimmed by 1 base and J by 7 bases, 3 bases remained unmatched. CDR3 residues: CASSLVGGGEKLFF. The DNA of the CDR3 is TGTGCCAGCAGCTTAGTAGGGGGCGGTGAAAAACTGTTTTTT.

The rearrangement links TRBV6-2 or TRBV6-3 to TRBJ1-5; D not certain. CDR3 length: 15 amino acids. The ends were cut back, 0 bases at V and 6 bases at J, with 12 bases in the middle. Germline V gene lookup returns CDR1 MNHEY and CDR2 SVGEGT. The chain's CDR3 is CASSYSQRGGQPQHF. CDR3 DNA sequence: TGTGCCAGCAGTTACTCGCAACGTGGCGGTCAGCCCCAGCATTTT.

This clonotype was found many times. The V and J genes are TRBV15 and TRBJ1-1; perhaps TRBD1 as D (6 bases). Trimming pared 5 bases from V and 2 bases from J, leaving 12 bases between. The CDR3 is 14 amino acids. Germline lookup yields CDR1 LNHNV and CDR2 YYDKDF (reference sequence). CDR3 region: CATSALQGNTEAFF. The DNA for the CDR3 is TGTGCCACCAGCGCACTACAGGGAAACACTGAAGCTTTCTTT.